This T cell receptor (beta chain) was captured in a study of T cells after somatic rescue of genetic block. V was clipped by 6 bases and J by 3 bases, with 6 bases between them. The CDR3 has 11 amino acids. CDR1 and CDR2 (germline): SGHDN, FVKESK. Data came from immunoSEQ multiplex PCR; TCRdb stores just in-frame clones and leaves some out. The table has 65,000 to 70,000 clones, about 91% seen once. The rearrangement joins TRBV14 to TRBJ2-7; D is ambiguous. The specimen was peripheral blood mononuclear cells (PBMCs). This receptor was obtained from a man aged 35 to 55. The CDR3 bases are TGTGCCAGCAGTGTTGGCTACGAGCAGTACTTC. It yields the protein CASSVGYEQYF.